This paragraph covers one T cell receptor beta chain sequence. This clone has just a few counts. The antigen it binds to is not known. No much larger clone is present one base from it, and per-base qualities are unavailable. V and J are truncated by 0 bases and 2 bases respectively, leaving an intervening sequence of 11 bases. CDR1 MNHEY and CDR2 SVGAGI are derived from the germline V gene. The CDR3 covers 15 residues, taking in both the cysteine and the phenylalanine. The entry retains the CDR3 DNA only, 45 bases that are in frame from base 1. The data are from a study of metastatic and nonmetastatic thyroid tumors (dated by TCRdb to between 2020 and 2021). Looking at the study overall: Repertoires were compared across peripheral blood and tumor or nodule tissue samples from malignant and benign thyroid patients.

Paper-wide results and their limitations: TCR beta diversity was reported as significantly higher in malignant tumors than in benign nodules, in both blood and tumor samples.

None of the patients had been given any treatment before thyroid surgery. Using T-cell receptor beta sequencing, the study looked back at clinical samples from patients collected from 2012 to 2018. Receptor libraries were prepared by PCR. Sequenced on an Illumina HiSeq 4000. High-throughput sequencing was used to profile the TCR beta-chain CDR3 region of every patient. On the study's bioinformatics: Drawing on CDR3 differences between clinicopathological groups, the researchers built a classifier meant to tell apart patients with distant-metastatic papillary thyroid cancer. The Shannon index was used to measure repertoire diversity, and the Morisita-Horn index was used to measure how similar tumor and blood repertoires were. TCRdb trimmed public reads at Q25 via fastp, called clones via MiXCR and kept in-frame beta chains. None of the V and J calls come from the authors' own analysis; TCRdb made them. The sample table shows about 39,000 clones, and about 20% are seen once. Jointly, the top ten make up roughly 13% of the sample.

The chain employs TRBV6-5 and TRBJ2-7, and perhaps TRBD1 as D gene, on 5 matching bases. The sample comprised tumor tissue. The sequence was collected from a female donor with papillary thyroid cancer or a benign thyroid nodule (not recorded which). Some clones in this sample may be carry-over from other donors' samples. The encoded CDR3 is CASSYSQGRAYEQYF. The DNA is as follows: TGTGCCAGCAGTTACTCCCAGGGTAGGGCCTACGAGCAGTACTTC.